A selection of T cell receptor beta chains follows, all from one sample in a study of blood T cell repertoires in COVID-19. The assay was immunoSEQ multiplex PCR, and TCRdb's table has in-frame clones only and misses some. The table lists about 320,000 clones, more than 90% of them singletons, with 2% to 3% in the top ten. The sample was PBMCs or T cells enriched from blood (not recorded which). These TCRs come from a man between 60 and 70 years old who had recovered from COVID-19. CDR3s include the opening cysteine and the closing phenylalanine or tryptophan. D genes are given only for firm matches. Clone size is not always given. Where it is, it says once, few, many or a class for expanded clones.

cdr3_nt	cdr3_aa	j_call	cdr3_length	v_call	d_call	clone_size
TGTGCCAGCAGCGAAGGGGTTTATAGCAATCAGCCCCAGCATTTT	CASSEGVYSNQPQHF	TRBJ1-5	15	TRBV5-8	-	-
TGTGCCAGTAGACCGGGAGCCGGTGAGAAAAAACTGTTTTTT	CASRPGAGEKKLFF	TRBJ1-4	14	TRBV19	-	-
TGTGCCAGCAGCTTGGCGGGACAGGGGGATTCACCCCTCCACTTT	CASSLAGQGDSPLHF	TRBJ1-6	15	TRBV7-9	TRBD1	-
TGTGCCAGCTCACACGAGCGGGAGCAGCGTAGTGATACGCAGTATTTT	CASSHEREQRSDTQYF	TRBJ2-3	16	TRBV18	TRBD2	-
TGCGCCAGCAGGGGGGGCCAAGAGACCCAGTACTTC	CASRGGQETQYF	TRBJ2-5	12	TRBV5-1	-	-
TGTGCCAGCAGTGGCTCCACTGGGACAGTCTACAATGAGCAGTTCTTC	CASSGSTGTVYNEQFF	TRBJ2-1	16	TRBV6-1	TRBD1	few
TGTGCCAGCAGCTTATCGCTGGGACAGGGCACCGGGGAGCTGTTTTTT	CASSLSLGQGTGELFF	TRBJ2-2	16	TRBV7-9	TRBD1	-
TGTGCCAGCAGCCACGGAGCGGGAGCGGGTGTCTACGAGCAGTACTTC	CASSHGAGAGVYEQYF	TRBJ2-7	16	TRBV3-1/TRBV3-2	TRBD2	-
TGTGCCAGCAGCCCAGACGGAAACAGGGCGGGCGAAAAACTGTTTTTT	CASSPDGNRAGEKLFF	TRBJ1-4	16	TRBV7-2	-	-
TGTGCCAGCGGGAGGGGAAGTGTCCCTGAAGCTTTCTTT	CASGRGSVPEAFF	TRBJ1-1	13	TRBV12-3/TRBV12-4	-	once
TGCGCCAGCAGCCAAGACAAACCGGGTTATCAGGGCTACACCTTC	CASSQDKPGYQGYTF	TRBJ1-2	15	TRBV4-3	-	-
TGCGCCAGCAGCCAAGAAAAGCCAGAGGTCTATGGCTACACCTTC	CASSQEKPEVYGYTF	TRBJ1-2	15	TRBV4-1	-	-
TGCGCCAGCAGCTTCGGGGCGGGAAACTACAATGAGCAGTTCTTC	CASSFGAGNYNEQFF	TRBJ2-1	15	TRBV5-1	-	-
TGTGCCAGCAGTCCTTTCGCCGGACAGGGAGAGGCCTACGAGCAGTACTTC	CASSPFAGQGEAYEQYF	TRBJ2-7	17	TRBV28	TRBD1	-
TGCGCCAGCAGCCAAGGGCTAGCGGGAAACTACGAGCAGTACTTC	CASSQGLAGNYEQYF	TRBJ2-7	15	TRBV4-1	TRBD2	few
TGTGCCAGCAGTTTATTTCTCGGGAAGAACACCGGGGAGCTGTTTTTT	CASSLFLGKNTGELFF	TRBJ2-2	16	TRBV27	-	-
TGTGCCAGCAGTTTAACAGGGACCTACGAGCAGTACTTC	CASSLTGTYEQYF	TRBJ2-7	13	TRBV27	-	once
TGTGCCAGCTCACCAGCTGGACAGTTCGGGGCTTTCTTT	CASSPAGQFGAFF	TRBJ1-1	13	TRBV18	-	-
TGTGCCAGCAGTGACTTGCGGGAACACTATGGCTACACCTTC	CASSDLREHYGYTF	TRBJ1-2	14	TRBV6-4	-	-
TGCGCCAGCAGCATACGGGGCCCGGACGATGGTACCGGGACTAGCGGGAGAGCGCAGTATTTT	CASSIRGPDDGTGTSGRAQYF	TRBJ2-3	21	TRBV5-1	TRBD2	once
TGTGCCAGCAGCGCGGGACAGGGAAACCGGAACACCATATATTTT	CASSAGQGNRNTIYF	TRBJ1-3	15	TRBV9	TRBD1	-
TGTGCCAGCAAGTCTCTCGGCTCACAGGGGAACACCGGGGAGCTGTTTTTT	CASKSLGSQGNTGELFF	TRBJ2-2	17	TRBV27	-	-
TGTGCCAGCAGTTGGACTAGCGGGAGATGGCAGTACTTC	CASSWTSGRWQYF	TRBJ2-7	13	TRBV12-3/TRBV12-4	TRBD2	-
TGTGCCAGCAGCCAAGATCCGGGGGGCAGGACAGATACGCAGTATTTT	CASSQDPGGRTDTQYF	TRBJ2-3	16	TRBV4-2	-	-
TGTGCCATCAGGGCGGGGGGCGGCGAGGAGACCCAGTACTTC	CAIRAGGGEETQYF	TRBJ2-5	14	TRBV10-3	TRBD2	-
TGTGCCAGCAGGGAGGACAGGGGAAACTATGGCTACACCTTC	CASREDRGNYGYTF	TRBJ1-2	14	TRBV2	TRBD1	-
TGCGCCAGCAGCCAACAGAGGACAGGGGGCTCTGAGACCCAGTACTTC	CASSQQRTGGSETQYF	TRBJ2-5	16	TRBV5-1	TRBD1	-
TGTGCCAGCAGTAACGGTCGAGGGTACGAGCAGTACTTC	CASSNGRGYEQYF	TRBJ2-7	13	TRBV5-8	-	-
TGTGCCAGCTCACACACCGGGACAGGGGTCTCCAACACCGGGGAGCTGTTTTTT	CASSHTGTGVSNTGELFF	TRBJ2-2	18	TRBV18	TRBD1	-
TGTGCCAGCAGCCTCGGGTTGGGACAGAGCCGGGTGGGAGGCTACACCTTC	CASSLGLGQSRVGGYTF	TRBJ1-2	17	TRBV7-2	TRBD1	-
TGTGCCAGCAGCCCCTTTGGGGGGAGGGGGATCAATGAGCAGTTCTTC	CASSPFGGRGINEQFF	TRBJ2-1	16	TRBV7-9	-	-
TGTGCCAGCAGCCCTCAGGGTACGCAGCCCCAGCATTTT	CASSPQGTQPQHF	TRBJ1-5	13	TRBV11-2	-	-
TGTGCCAGCTCCAGCGGCCCGTACAATGAGCAGTTCTTC	CASSSGPYNEQFF	TRBJ2-1	13	TRBV25-1	-	-
TGTGCCAGCAGCCGACTCGGGACAGAACTGTTTTTT	CASSRLGTELFF	TRBJ1-4	12	TRBV3-1/TRBV3-2	TRBD1	-
TGTGCCAGCAGCTGGCGGGGGAGGGGTTCCTACAATGAGCAGTTCTTC	CASSWRGRGSYNEQFF	TRBJ2-1	16	TRBV11-2	TRBD2	-
TGTGCCAGCAGTCCGATAGGGTGGGAGGATACCTACGAGCAGTACTTC	CASSPIGWEDTYEQYF	TRBJ2-7	16	TRBV28	-	-
TGCAGTGCTAGTCGACAGGGCCTGGGGGCTTTCTTT	CSASRQGLGAFF	TRBJ1-1	12	TRBV20-1	TRBD1	-
TGCGCCAGCAGCTCGGGGGGGTACCAAGAGACCCAGTACTTC	CASSSGGYQETQYF	TRBJ2-5	14	TRBV5-1	TRBD2	once
TGTGCCAGCAGTGCGACGTCGGAGGACACTGAAGCTTTCTTT	CASSATSEDTEAFF	TRBJ1-1	14	TRBV2	-	once
TGTGCCAGCAGTTTTGGGGTACAGGGGCCCACTGAAGCTTTCTTT	CASSFGVQGPTEAFF	TRBJ1-1	15	TRBV27	TRBD1	-
TGTGCCAGCAGCTTGGCCATGAGGACAGCCTATGGCTACACCTTC	CASSLAMRTAYGYTF	TRBJ1-2	15	TRBV5-5	-	-
TGTGCCATCACTCAAGGGACAGGGAAGAATTCACCCCTCCACTTT	CAITQGTGKNSPLHF	TRBJ1-6	15	TRBV10-3	TRBD1	once
TGCGCCAGCTTCGACACAGCCTCCCTCTACGAGCAGTACTTC	CASFDTASLYEQYF	TRBJ2-7	14	TRBV10-1	-	-
TGTGCCAGCAGCTCGATTAGCGGGAGGGCCGGTGATACGCAGTATTTT	CASSSISGRAGDTQYF	TRBJ2-3	16	TRBV7-2	TRBD2	-
TGTGCCAGCTCACCTCTCAGGGAGAACACTGAAGCTTTCTTT	CASSPLRENTEAFF	TRBJ1-1	14	TRBV18	-	-
TGTGCCAGCAGCTTAGTGGGGACAGCCAATCAGCCCCAGCATTTT	CASSLVGTANQPQHF	TRBJ1-5	15	TRBV11-2	TRBD1	-
TGTGCCAGCAGCTTGTATCCTAACTCACCCCTCCACTTT	CASSLYPNSPLHF	TRBJ1-6	13	TRBV5-6	-	-
TGCGCCAGCAGCCAGGTCGGGACTAGCGCCACAGGTGAGCAGTTCTTC	CASSQVGTSATGEQFF	TRBJ2-1	16	TRBV4-1	TRBD2	-
TGCAGCGTTACAGACGGGATGATGAACACTGAAGCTTTCTTT	CSVTDGMMNTEAFF	TRBJ1-1	14	TRBV29-1	-	-
TGTGCCAGCAGCTTAGCGACTAGCGCTGGAGGGACCCAGTACTTC	CASSLATSAGGTQYF	TRBJ2-5	15	TRBV7-8	TRBD2	-
TGTGCCACCAGTGACAACCAGGGTGGTACCGCTAACTATGGCTACACCTTC	CATSDNQGGTANYGYTF	TRBJ1-2	17	TRBV24-1	-	-
TGTGCCAGTAGTATTCTAGCGGGCACAGATACGCAGTATTTT	CASSILAGTDTQYF	TRBJ2-3	14	TRBV19	TRBD2	-
TGTGCCAGCAGCCCTCTAGCGGGCCCAGATACGCAGTATTTT	CASSPLAGPDTQYF	TRBJ2-3	14	TRBV3-1/TRBV3-2	TRBD2	-